Shown below are 29 T cell receptor beta chains from a single sample sequenced in a study of T cell responses to AZD1222 COVID-19 vaccine. Profiling relied on immunoSEQ multiplex PCR, and the TCRdb table lists in-frame clones only, not all of them. The table includes roughly 120,000 clones, 87% detected once. The specimen comprised peripheral blood, sampled 28 days after the second AZD1222 dose. These receptors were taken from an adult who received the AZD1222 COVID-19 vaccine.

This chain uses TRBV5-1 with TRBJ1-2; 9 bases agree with TRBD1. The V gene end was trimmed by 4 bases and the J gene end by 4 bases; junction bases not matched to a gene: 8. Germline V gives CDR1 SGHRS, CDR2 YFSETQ. The CDR3 has 15 residues. CDR3 protein: CASSTTQGAGYGYTF. CDR3 DNA: TGCGCCAGCAGCACAACACAGGGGGCGGGCTATGGCTACACCTTC. The variable domain in full, with the rest retrieved from reference TRBV5-1 and TRBJ1-2, is KAGVTQTPRYLIKTRGQQVTLSCSPISGHRSVSWYQQTPGQGLQFLFEYFSETQRNKGNFPGRFSGRQFSNSRSEMNVSTLELGDSALYLCASSTTQGAGYGYTFGSGTRLTVV.

The V and J genes are TRBV7-2 and TRBJ2-3, with D maybe TRBD1 (6 bases). Trimming stripped 1 base from V and 6 bases from J, with 11 bases between. This CDR3 comprises 14 residues. Germline CDR1 reads SGHTA; CDR2 reads FQGNSA. DNA for the CDR3: TGTGCCAGCAGCTTAGACAGGGCATCGGATACGCAGTATTTT. Protein sequence: CASSLDRASDTQYF.

The chain recombines TRBV21-1 with TRBJ2-3; the table gives TRBD2 as D, unverified against the DNA. TRBV21-1 represents a pseudogene. The CDR3 runs 13 residues. For the CDR3, the DNA is TGTGCCAGCAGCAACCGAGACACAGATACGCAGTATTTT. Residues: CASSNRDTDTQYF.

The chain employs TRBV29-1 and TRBJ1-4; 7 bases line up with TRBD1. CDR3 size: 14 residues. The V and J ends lost 7 bases and 4 bases, in that order; junction bases with no gene match: 9. Germline assignment: CDR1 SQVTM and CDR2 ANQGSEA. Here the CDR3 DNA reads TGCAGCGCCGTACTGGGACAGTTTAATGAAAAACTGTTTTTT. Translation: CSAVLGQFNEKLFF. Based on the CDR3 plus reference TRBV29-1 and TRBJ1-4, the full variable domain is SAVISQKPSRDICQRGTSLTIQCQVDSQVTMMFWYRQQPGQSLTLIATANQGSEATYESGFVIDKFPISRPNLTFSTLTVSNMSPEDSSIYLCSAVLGQFNEKLFFGSGTQLSVL.

The rearrangement uses TRBV4-1 and TRBJ1-2; 8 bases match TRBD1. This CDR3 spans 16 amino acids. The germline V gene encodes CDR1 MGHRA and CDR2 YSYEKL. J lost 7 bases, V lost 5 bases, and 15 bases had no gene match. CDR3 DNA: TGCGCCAGCAGCGGTAGCCAGGGGGCGTTTCCGAGTGGCTACACCTTC. This sequence encodes CASSGSQGAFPSGYTF.

This sequence joins TRBV2 and TRBJ1-2; 9 nucleotides line up with TRBD1. With V trimmed by 8 bases and J by 3 bases, 10 bases remained unmatched. Germline V gene data show CDR1 as SNHLY and CDR2 as FYNNEI. The CDR3 is 15 residues long. CDR3 bases: TGTGCCAGCCGGGGCGCGGGACAGGGCTACTATGGCTACACCTTC. Its protein is CASRGAGQGYYGYTF. Looking up the rest from reference TRBV2 and TRBJ1-2 gives the full variable domain: EPEVTQTPSHQVTQMGQEVILRCVPISNHLYFYWYRQILGQKVEFLVSFYNNEISEKSEIFDDQFSVERPDGSNFTLKIRSTKLEDSAMYFCASRGAGQGYYGYTFGSGTRLTVV.

The CDR3 DNA follows: TGTGCCAGCAGCTCGGACAGGGGACTCGTTAGACAGCCCCAGCATTTT. It translates to CASSSDRGLVRQPQHF. This sequence joins TRBV7-9 and TRBJ1-5, with 9 bases aligning to TRBD1. V shed 4 bases, J shed 7 bases, and the junction held 11 bases outside the gene matches. This CDR3 spans 16 amino acids. CDR1 is SEHNR and CDR2 is FQNEAQ in the germline V gene (reference sequence).

V gene TRBV7-9 combines with J gene TRBJ1-2; TRBD1 might be the D (6 bases). Trimming shortened V by 5 bases and J by 4 bases, and 14 bases separated the two germline ends. Per germline, CDR1 SEHNR and CDR2 FQNEAQ (reference sequence). The CDR3 is made up of 14 amino acids. The CDR3 protein is CASSPDWGLYGYTF. The DNA of the CDR3 is TGTGCCAGCAGCCCAGATTGGGGGCTCTATGGCTACACCTTC.

This clone showed up just a few times. The chain is built from TRBV5-1 and TRBJ1-1, with TRBD1 matching over 7 bases. Germline lookup yields CDR1 SGHRS and CDR2 YFSETQ. The V segment lost 0 bases and the J segment 4 bases; nucleotides outside the gene matches: 6. The CDR3 runs 15 residues. The CDR3 DNA sequence: TGCGCCAGCAGCTTGGCCAGGGGGGCGATCACTGAAGCTTTCTTT. Encoded protein: CASSLARGAITEAFF.

J is TRBJ2-1 and V is TRBV21-1; the table's D call of TRBD1 was not tested on the DNA. TRBV21-1 represents a pseudogene. This CDR3 comprises 12 residues. This CDR3 reads CASSKGGDEQFF. As DNA, the CDR3 is TGTGCCAGCAGCAAAGGGGGCGATGAGCAGTTCTTC.

This sequence joins TRBV9 and TRBJ2-5, with D possibly TRBD2 on 7 matching bases. This CDR3 is 15 amino acids long. The germline CDR1 and CDR2 sequences are SGDLS and YYNGEE. Between the trimmed V and J ends, which lost 3 bases and 0 bases, there was a span of 12 bases. The CDR3 protein is CASSGGGLYQETQYF. In DNA, the CDR3 is TGTGCCAGCAGCGGGGGGGGGCTGTACCAAGAGACCCAGTACTTC. Filled out from reference TRBV9 and TRBJ2-5, the complete variable domain reads DSGVTQTPKHLITATGQRVTLRCSPRSGDLSVYWYQQSLDQGLQFLIQYYNGEERAKGNILERFSAQQFPDLHSELNLSSLELGDSALYFCASSGGGLYQETQYFGPGTRLLVL.

The V call is TRBV2, the J call TRBJ1-1; D is uncertain. The CDR3 length is 12 residues. Trimming pared 6 bases from V and 11 bases from J, leaving 16 bases between. Germline CDR1 and CDR2: SNHLY and FYNNEI. The CDR3 sequence: CASSLIARTAFF. CDR3 in DNA: TGTGCCAGCAGCCTCATTGCCCGGACGGCTTTCTTT.

The rearrangement uses TRBV7-2 and TRBJ1-1; no firm D call. V lost 4 bases to trimming and J lost 0 bases, with 6 bases between them. CDR1 SGHTA and CDR2 FQGNSA come from the germline V gene. This CDR3 comprises 13 residues. The CDR3 DNA is TGTGCCAGCAGCTCCACACTGAACACTGAAGCTTTCTTT. Protein product: CASSSTLNTEAFF.

The chain has TRBV7-2 and TRBJ1-4, with D perhaps matching TRBD1 (6 bases). There are 15 residues in the CDR3. V was trimmed by 5 bases and J by 8 bases, leaving 18 bases between them. In germline, CDR1 is SGHTA, CDR2 FQGNSA. CDR3 loop: CASSRRGQYSEKLFF. Here the CDR3 DNA reads TGTGCCAGCAGCCGCCGCGGACAGTATTCCGAAAAACTGTTTTTT.

CDR3 sequence (DNA): TGTGCCAGCTCCAGCCCTCCGGGACAGGGAGGAACCGGGGAGCTGTTTTTT. Translation gives CASSSPPGQGGTGELFF. This chain connects TRBV6-4 to TRBJ2-2; 9 nucleotides line up with TRBD1. J gave up 5 bases and V 8 bases, and 15 bases lay outside the gene matches. The germline gives CDR1 MRHNA, CDR2 SNTAGT. The CDR3 is made up of 17 amino acids.

This sequence joins TRBV19 and TRBJ1-4; tentative D call: TRBD1 (5 bases). Germline V gene lookup returns CDR1 LNHDA and CDR2 SQIVND (reference sequence). The CDR3 spans 15 residues. V lost 8 bases and J 3 bases, leaving 16 bases between the germline ends. The CDR3 region is CASAPRRGPNEKLFF. Here the CDR3 DNA reads TGTGCCAGTGCACCTAGGAGGGGCCCTAATGAAAAACTGTTTTTT.

This clone was counted a single time. The V call is TRBV28, the J call TRBJ1-6; TRBD1 aligns across 7 bases. The germline gives CDR1 MDHEN, CDR2 SYDVKM. V lost 7 bases and J lost 8; bases outside the gene matches: 11. The CDR3 spans 15 residues. The CDR3 spells CASIIDRASHSPLHF. CDR3 in DNA: TGTGCCAGCATCATAGACAGGGCGAGTCATTCACCCCTCCACTTT.

The chain recombines TRBV5-1 with TRBJ1-6; D unclear. V was shortened by 4 bases and J by 10 bases, with 18 bases between the two germline ends. The CDR3 extends over 15 amino acids. From germline, CDR1 is SGHRS and CDR2 YFSETQ. CDR3 sequence (DNA): TGCGCCAGCAGCCCGGTGACCTCCTTAGGGTCACCCCTCCACTTT. Translation gives CASSPVTSLGSPLHF.

This chain connects TRBV19 to TRBJ1-1; the match to TRBD1 covers 8 bases. The CDR3 extends over 13 amino acids. With 6 bases clipped from V and 5 bases from J, the junction kept 5 bases outside the gene matches. The germline CDR1 and CDR2 sequences are LNHDA and SQIVND (reference sequence). The CDR3 nucleotides read TGTGCCAGTAGAAGACAGGGGAGTACTGAAGCTTTCTTT. Translation gives CASRRQGSTEAFF.

This rearrangement joins TRBV9 to TRBJ1-1; possible D gene TRBD1, 5 bases. This CDR3 has 15 amino acids. Germline CDR1 SGDLS, CDR2 YYNGEE. V was shortened by 3 bases and J by 3 bases, with 15 bases between the two germline ends. CDR3 bases: TGTGCCAGCAGCGAGTACAGGTACGGGGACACTGAAGCTTTCTTT. Amino acids: CASSEYRYGDTEAFF.

This chain uses TRBV18 with TRBJ1-4; the D gene is possibly TRBD1 (5 bases). The CDR3 is 13 amino acids. Trimming shortened V by 4 bases and J by 5 bases, and 8 bases separated the two germline ends. In germline, CDR1 is KGHSH, CDR2 LQKENI. CDR3 region: CASSRRENEKLFF. CDR3 sequence (DNA): TGTGCCAGCTCACGCAGGGAAAATGAAAAACTGTTTTTT.

The chain couples TRBV7-2 to TRBJ2-1; D remains ambiguous. CDR1 is SGHTA, CDR2 FQGNSA, per germline. V was trimmed by 7 bases and J by 7 bases, leaving 14 bases between them. The CDR3 has 13 amino acids. CDR3 in amino acids: CASIAGNSNEQFF. The CDR3 region has the DNA TGTGCCAGCATCGCTGGTAATTCTAATGAGCAGTTCTTC.

The rearrangement links TRBV18 to TRBJ1-6; no reliable D call. The length of the CDR3 is 14 residues. Looked up from germline, CDR1 is KGHSH and CDR2 is LQKENI. V was shortened by 4 bases and J by 8 bases, with 12 bases between the two germline ends. CDR3 protein: CASSRGSWDSPLHF. In DNA form, the CDR3 reads TGTGCCAGCTCACGAGGGAGTTGGGATTCACCCCTCCACTTT.

V usage is TRBV28 and J usage is TRBJ1-1, with 8 bases aligning to TRBD1. Germline V gives CDR1 MDHEN, CDR2 SYDVKM. Unmatched junction bases numbered 8, after V lost 7 bases and J lost 4 bases. The CDR3 runs to 14 residues. The CDR3, as DNA: TGTGCCAGCACCAGGGGGCGGGACGGCACTGAAGCTTTCTTT. Amino acid sequence: CASTRGRDGTEAFF.

V gene TRBV4-3 combines with J gene TRBJ2-3; tentative D call: TRBD1 (6 bases). The CDR3 spans 15 residues. Germline V gene lookup returns CDR1 LGHNA and CDR2 YSLEER. Trimming took 0 bases from V and 6 from J, leaving 13 bases between them. The CDR3, as DNA: TGCGCCAGCAGCCAAGATTTCACAGGGTGGGATACGCAGTATTTT. This codes for CASSQDFTGWDTQYF.

This chain links TRBV19 with TRBJ1-4; no clear D gene. V gave up 3 bases and J gave up 5 bases, with 7 bases separating them. This CDR3 is 13 amino acids long. Germline V gene data show CDR1 as LNHDA and CDR2 as SQIVND (reference sequence). As DNA, the CDR3 is TGTGCCAGTAGTATCGACCAAAATGAAAAACTGTTTTTT. Its translation is CASSIDQNEKLFF.

V is TRBV4-3 and J is TRBJ1-4, with 8 nucleotides matching TRBD1. The germline V gene has CDR1 LGHNA and CDR2 YSLEER. The CDR3 extends over 14 amino acids. The J segment lost 5 bases and the V segment lost 3 bases, leaving 2 bases of the junction unmatched. This chain's CDR3 is CASSHTGGNEKLFF. CDR3 sequence (DNA): TGCGCCAGCAGCCATACAGGGGGAAATGAAAAACTGTTTTTT.

The CDR3 coding sequence is TGTGCCAGCAGTTTCCGGACAGGGGGTAACACTGAAGCTTTCTTT. Its protein product is CASSFRTGGNTEAFF. V is TRBV28 and J is TRBJ1-1; TRBD1 matches at 10 bases. V lost 3 bases to trimming and J lost 2 bases; unmatched junction nucleotides: 3. This CDR3 contains 15 residues. Germline V CDR1 and CDR2: MDHEN, SYDVKM.

The chain uses TRBV7-9 and TRBJ1-4; TRBD1 might be the D (5 bases). CDR3 length equals 13 residues. V was shortened by 4 bases and J by 7 bases, with 10 bases between the two germline ends. CDR1 is SEHNR, CDR2 FQNEAQ, per germline (reference sequence). As DNA, the CDR3 is TGTGCCAGCAGCTGGGTGGGGGGTGAAAAACTGTTTTTT. Its protein product is CASSWVGGEKLFF.